This TCR beta chain derives from a study of regulatory dendritic cells for organ transplantation. Study summary: On day 6, the dendritic cells were exposed to LPS.

Allogeneic regulatory or mature dendritic cells were co-cultured for 5 days with CFSE-labeled sorted T cells at 1:10. About this clone itself: What it recognizes is unknown.

Measured with immunoSEQ multiplex PCR; TCRdb has only the in-frame clones, and not every one. The sample shows over 8,500 clones, around 75% of them seen only once. V lost 4 bases, J lost 11 bases, and 14 bases lay in between. The CDR3 extends over 13 amino acids. Germline V CDR1 and CDR2: MGHDK, SYGVNS. The TCR sequence derives from a human donor in good health. Sequencing was carried out using memory CD4+ T cells from blood cultured with regulatory dendritic cells. Noted subset: CD45RO+ memory T cells. This sequence joins TRBV25-1 and TRBJ1-4; no definite D call. This CDR3 reads CASSGGDPLKLFF. The CDR3 nucleotides are TGTGCCAGCAGTGGGGGAGACCCACTGAAACTGTTTTTT.